This T cell receptor (beta chain) was identified in a study of blood T cells in healthy people across ages (dated by TCRdb to 2013 to 2016). Concerning the study at large: In model experiments, template switching captured about one uniquely barcoded TCR beta cDNA molecule for every two T cells. Using deep sequencing normalized with unique cDNA molecular identifiers, the study measured how TCR beta repertoire diversity changes with age. The donors were split into four age groups: young (average 16 years), middle-aged (39), aged (more than 55) and long-lived (approximately 80). To avoid experimental bias, donors of different ages were randomly spread across the sequencing lanes. The study analyzed two additional independent replicas of 1 million unique cDNA reads from the same blood draw for two donors, one aged 18 to 29 and one aged 80 or older. Paper-wide results and their limitations: As age increased, observed TCR beta diversity per million T cells dropped in a roughly linear way, and a significant reduction was already evident by age around 41. Because donor CMV infection status was unknown, age-related changes in expanded clonotypes were potentially confounded. The long-lived group showed more naive CD4+ T cells, fewer expanded clones and increased TCR diversity than the aged group, suggesting age selection. Since profiling was done on bulk unsorted PBMCs, naive and antigen-experienced compartments could not be conclusively compared. Estimates of total diversity based on one million sequenced T cells were regarded as lower bounds and as underestimates. Observed TCR beta diversity correlated strongly with the percentage of naive T cells measured by flow cytometry.

Ends trimmed: V by 4 bases, J by 5 bases; bases unmatched to a gene: 7. The CDR3 numbers 15 residues from cysteine through phenylalanine. The entry retains the CDR3 DNA only, 45 bases that are in frame from base 1. CDR1 and CDR2, looked up from the germline V gene, are LGHNA and YSLEER. In the case of this clonotype: This clone's antigen is unknown. Within one base of it there is no much larger clone, and no base qualities were kept.

Libraries were constructed by 5' RACE. Instrument used: Illumina HiSeq 2500. The second PCR ran for about 6 to 12 cycles and used a J-beta primer mix along with a sample-barcoded 5' primer. A template-switch 5' adaptor carrying 12 random nucleotides introduced a unique molecular identifier onto each TCR beta cDNA molecule. Each sample yielded at least 3 million CDR3-containing paired-end reads. First-strand cDNA was synthesized from all RNA with the Mint cDNA synthesis kit, primed by a TRBC-specific oligonucleotide. Following uracil-DNA glycosylase treatment, all cDNA underwent a first 18-cycle PCR with the universal primers M1SS and BC2_uni_R. The authors' analysis ran thus. Normalization of each sample was performed by random selection of 1 million high-quality reads, each carrying a distinct molecular identifier. Instead of being binned into consensus sequences, reads with shared molecular identifiers were discarded. MiTCR, with a Q25 quality threshold and the strictest error-elimination algorithm, was used for CDR3 identification, clonotype clustering and error correction. A nonparametric unseen species model with Euler transformation was used to estimate a lower bound on total TCR beta diversity. TCRdb redid the processing of the public reads, applying fastp at Q25 and MiXCR, and retained in-frame beta chains. Rows are unified per CDR3 protein, each entry keeping the most common DNA and genes. TCRdb's processing, not the authors', yielded these V and J calls. Present in this sample are 800,000 or so distinct CDR3 sequences, about 42% of which were seen just once. Jointly, the top ten make up 15% to 20% of the sample.

Donors were around 37 systemically healthy Caucasian individuals from Russia aged roughly 6 to 90 years. Each donor gave roughly 11 milliliters of peripheral blood, drawn into EDTA-treated Vacutainer tubes. Ficoll-Paque density-gradient centrifugation was used to isolate PBMCs, with at least 6.5 million per sample. Total RNA was extracted from PBMCs with Trizol reagent, with at least 5.5 micrograms obtained per sample. For every donor, an aliquot of PBMCs went through flow cytometry to measure the percentages of naive CD45RAhigh/CD27high T cells. Sequencing was done on a sample of blood. This receptor was identified in a man at least 80 years old in good health. The V gene is TRBV4-3 and the J gene is TRBJ1-2, with 10 bases matching TRBD1. The CDR3 amino acid sequence is: CASSPLPGQGYGYTF. In nucleotides, the sequence is TGCGCCAGCAGCCCACTCCCGGGACAGGGGTATGGCTACACCTTC.